This TCR beta chain was observed in a study of shared clonotypes between healthy human individuals (dated by TCRdb to the early 2020s). At the level of the whole study: Two women and a few men aged 18 to 49 years were included in the cohort. To estimate repertoire size and how much clonotype sharing occurs between individuals, the study deeply sequenced the blood TCR repertoires of five healthy adults. Libraries were prepared and TCR repertoires were sequenced by different laboratories using diverse techniques, in order to increase sequencing depth and limit assay-specific biases. Between about 0.94 and 10 billion PBMCs per donor were obtained by leukapheresis. For each donor, CD4 naive and CD4 memory were each given three plates, CD8 naive was given two plates, and CD8 memory was given one plate.

On this clone itself: Its cognate antigen has yet to be identified. No qualities accompany the bases; no much larger clone lies one base away.

The CDR3 measures 14 amino acids from cysteine to phenylalanine. Only the CDR3 DNA stays, 42 bases, in frame from base 1. The V and J ends are trimmed by 5 bases and 0 bases, leaving 11 bases between them. Reading the germline V gene (reference sequence) gives CDR1 SEHNR and CDR2 FQNEAQ. The research as a whole found: Larger estimated clonotype richness was generally found for naive subsets than for memory subsets. Rarefaction of sorted-subset datasets indicated incomplete sequencing despite the large sequencing depth. Sharing across several donors was observed for 4.5% to 6.5% of naive CD4, about 4% of naive CD8, around 2.5% of memory CD4, and roughly 0.43% of memory CD8 clonotypes. Compared with non-shared clonotypes, the clonotypes found in all four sorted-subset donors had higher generation probabilities. Based on pairwise subsampling, the degree of clonotype sharing among donors was expected to be affected by sequencing depth. The genetic and exposure-history diversity represented was limited by the small number of donors. Only blood was sampled, and tissue TCR repertoires likely differ from those in blood.

Using the deep immunoSEQ assay, multiplex PCR amplified TCR CDR3 regions from genomic DNA. Extracted genomic DNA from each cell subset was spread evenly across all wells of several immunoSEQ 96-well plates, with each plate serving as a replicate. For sorted subsets, approximately 190 ng of genomic DNA, equivalent to roughly 30,000 T cell genomes, went into each replicate PCR. The purified libraries were quantified using a Qubit 3.0 fluorometer, sized with a Bioanalyzer 2100, and then quantified again using the KAPA Library Quantification kit. Every immunoSEQ 96-well plate was sequenced on a separate single-read 150-cycle Illumina NextSeq 550 flow cell. The authors' pipeline ran thus. Because only junctional sequences without quality scores were contained in the immunoSEQ output, filtering matching that applied to full-length reads could not be performed. Sequences were annotated with PyIR, a Python wrapper for IgBLAST v1.9, and V/J genes and CDR3 were assigned using IMGT germline references. Any read was removed if the V/J assignment was weak (E-value above 1e-6), the CDR3 was missing, or the read contained stop codons, out-of-frame junctions, or ambiguous translated residues. V3J clonotypes were defined as sequences sharing an identical inferred V gene, J gene, and CDR3 amino acid sequence. The percentage overlap between two repertoires was calculated by dividing the number of shared unique clonotypes by the size of the smaller repertoire. RTK rarefaction, the Chao1 estimator, and Recon v2.1 estimates of unobserved clonotypes were used to assess repertoire richness. Generation probabilities for all TCRbeta clonotypes obtained by the gDNA method from several donors were computed using OLGA. TCRdb stores this immuneACCESS table with in-frame sequences only. Part of the clones is absent; in the studies checked, under half of the shortfall reflects unresolved V genes, and no reason is known for the rest. V and J calls and clone size are those listed in that table; D and trimming were worked out from the DNA. Present in this sample are about 750,000 clones, almost 95% of which were seen just once. More than 20% of the sample rests with the top ten.

CD8 naive samples consisted of CD45RO-negative cells that were positively selected for CCR7, yielding a CD45RA+CCR7+ population without TemRA cells. The donors were healthy, HIV-negative adults who had no recently reported acute infections or vaccinations. Every donor was a Caucasian adult residing in Nashville, Tennessee, USA. Blood was collected by leukapheresis, and PBMCs were isolated by Ficoll-Histopaque density gradient centrifugation and then cryopreserved in liquid nitrogen vapor phase. Purity and quantity of every magnetically sorted T cell population were checked by analytical flow cytometry. Each sorted fraction had its genomic DNA isolated and then quantified by UV absorbance on a Nanodrop 2000c.

The source of this sequence is a man aged 25-45 years in good health. The rearranged chain carries TRBV7-9 and TRBJ2-7, with TRBD1 tentatively as D gene (6 bases match). The sample consisted of naive CD8+ T cells sorted from blood. The cell subset or site label of this sample denotes: CD45RA+CCR7+. The CDR3: CASSVDSSSYEQYF. The base sequence is TGTGCCAGCAGCGTGGACAGTTCCTCCTACGAGCAGTACTTC.